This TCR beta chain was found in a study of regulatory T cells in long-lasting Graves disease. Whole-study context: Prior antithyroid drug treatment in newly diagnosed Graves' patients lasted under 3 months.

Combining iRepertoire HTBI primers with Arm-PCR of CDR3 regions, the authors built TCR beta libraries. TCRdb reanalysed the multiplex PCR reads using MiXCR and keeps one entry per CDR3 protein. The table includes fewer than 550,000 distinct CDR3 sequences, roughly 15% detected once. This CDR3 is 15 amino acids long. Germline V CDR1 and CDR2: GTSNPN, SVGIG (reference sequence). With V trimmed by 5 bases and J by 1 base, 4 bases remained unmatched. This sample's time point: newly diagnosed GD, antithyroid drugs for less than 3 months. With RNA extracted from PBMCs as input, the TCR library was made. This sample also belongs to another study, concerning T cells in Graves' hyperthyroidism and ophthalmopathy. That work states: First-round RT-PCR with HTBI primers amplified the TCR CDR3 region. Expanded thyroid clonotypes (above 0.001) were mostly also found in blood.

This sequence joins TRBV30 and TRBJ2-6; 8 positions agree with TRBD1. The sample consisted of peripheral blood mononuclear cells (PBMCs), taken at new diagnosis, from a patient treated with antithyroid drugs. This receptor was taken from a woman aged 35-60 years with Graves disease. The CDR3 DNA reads TGTGCCTGGGGCAGGGGGCTTTCTGGGGCCAACGTCCTGACTTTC. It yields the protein CAWGRGLSGANVLTF.